This T cell receptor (beta chain) was recorded in a study of blood T cell repertoires in COVID-19. Study in general: Nucleic acid was either cDNA or gDNA, and it came from T cells, B-cell-depleted T cells, or PBMCs.

Germline lookup yields CDR1 SGHRS and CDR2 YFSETQ. Deletions cut 0 bases from V and 3 bases from J, with 19 bases between. This CDR3 spans 18 amino acids. Those enrolled in Seattle joined during active infection and were followed longitudinally afterward. In the original workflow: Researchers report that nucleated cell counts were estimated from reference gene primer amplification. The protocol was immunoSEQ multiplex PCR, while the TCRdb copy is restricted to in-frame clones and leaves out a portion. V, J and clone size were drawn from that table, and D and trimming were deduced from the DNA. The sample records about 500,000 clones, roughly 87% being singletons.

The sample was peripheral blood. The rearrangement joins TRBV5-1 to TRBJ1-3; tentatively, D is TRBD1 (5 bases). This receptor was identified in a young man with COVID-19, enrolled during active disease. CDR3 amino acids: CASSLVPQGITIGNTIYF. The CDR3 coding sequence is TGCGCCAGCAGCTTGGTTCCTCAGGGCATAACAATTGGAAACACCATATATTTT.